The clone carrying this T cell receptor beta chain was observed at least ten times. The sample is drawn from a study of T cells in Graves' hyperthyroidism and ophthalmopathy. The length of the CDR3 is 13 residues. Germline V lookup: CDR1 MDHEN, CDR2 SYDVKM. Trimming shortened V by 6 bases and J by 2 bases, and 9 bases separated the two germline ends. Researchers took RNA transcripts and amplified the TCR beta CDR3 regions from them. First-round RT-PCR targeting the TCR CDR3 was performed with the HTBI primer set. TCRdb reprocessed the multiplex PCR reads via MiXCR and lists one record per CDR3 protein. The sample contains a few hundred thousand distinct CDR3 sequences, approximately 12% of which appear only once.

The chain links TRBV28 to TRBJ2-3; D unclear. This TCR was recovered from a man aged 30 to 45 with Graves' hyperthyroidism that later progressed to Graves' ophthalmopathy. The sequencing sample was made of blood. The CDR3 DNA sequence: TGTGCCAGCAGACCTGGCTACACAGATACGCAGTATTTT. Its protein is CASRPGYTDTQYF.